The 30 T cell receptor beta chains below were found in one sample sequenced in a study of blood T cell repertoires in COVID-19. Here immunoSEQ multiplex PCR was the method, and the copy in TCRdb shows in-frame clones only, minus some. This sample yields 90,000 to 110,000 clones, of which roughly 80% are seen a single time; about 16% belongs to the top ten. The source material was peripheral blood. The receptors stem from a woman older than 75 with acute or convalescent COVID-19.

J is TRBJ2-7 and V is TRBV6-5; 10 bases align to TRBD2. V gave up 5 bases and J gave up 4 bases; unmatched junction bases: 8. CDR3 length: 15 amino acids. The germline V gene encodes CDR1 MNHEY and CDR2 SVGAGI. CDR3 sequence (DNA): TGTGCCAGCAGTCCGGGGGCTAGCGGGAGTTACGAGCAGTACGTC. Protein product: CASSPGASGSYEQYV.

This clone was observed a handful of times. CDR3 region: CSVDGGVNIQYF. The CDR3 coding sequence is TGCAGCGTTGATGGGGGGGTTAACATTCAGTACTTC. The chain couples TRBV29-1 to TRBJ2-4, with 7 bases lining up with TRBD2. V trimming: 3 bases; J trimming: 7 bases; junction bases outside the gene matches: 3. The CDR3 has 12 amino acids. Germline CDR1 SQVTM, CDR2 ANQGSEA.

The V call is TRBV18, the J call TRBJ2-1; 7 bases are shared with TRBD2. J lost 0 bases, V lost 1 base, and 0 bases had no gene match. CDR1 is KGHSH and CDR2 is LQKENI in the germline V gene. CDR3 length: 15 amino acids. The CDR3 sequence is CASSPLAGSYNEQFF. The CDR3 bases are TGTGCCAGCTCACCACTAGCGGGCTCCTACAATGAGCAGTTCTTC.

The genes are TRBV2 and TRBJ1-5; 9 positions agree with TRBD1. Trimming at V came to 4 bases and at J to 2 bases, leaving 6 bases not matched to a gene. The germline gives CDR1 SNHLY, CDR2 FYNNEI. The CDR3 contains 16 residues. The CDR3, as DNA: TGTGCCAGCAGTGGTGGGACAGGGTCTCGCAATCAGCCCCAGCATTTT. This codes for CASSGGTGSRNQPQHF.

Comment on this clone: At the DNA level, this CDR3 is encoded by other sequences in the same sample as well. This sequence joins TRBV5-4 and TRBJ2-2; 8 nucleotides agree with TRBD2. Germline V gene sequence: CDR1 SGHNT, CDR2 YYREEE (reference sequence). Trimming cost V 3 bases and J 1 base; bases outside gene matches: 5. The CDR3 has 16 amino acids. CDR3 amino acids: CASSSRTSGNTGELFF. In DNA, the CDR3 is TGTGCCAGCAGCTCCAGAACTAGCGGGAACACCGGGGAGCTGTTTTTT.

This clone was detected only once. The chain combines TRBV4-3 with TRBJ2-3; 7 positions agree with TRBD2. CDR3 length: 16 residues. Unmatched junction bases numbered 8, after V lost 0 bases and J lost 5 bases. Germline V gene sequence: CDR1 LGHNA, CDR2 YSLEER. CDR3 residues: CASSQEGGSYLDTQYF. The CDR3 DNA follows: TGCGCCAGCAGCCAAGAAGGCGGGAGCTATTTAGATACGCAGTATTTT.

The V and J genes are TRBV24-1 and TRBJ2-2, with 8 bases matching TRBD1. Germline V lookup: CDR1 KGHDR, CDR2 SFDVKD. This CDR3 is 15 amino acids long. Trimming removed 5 bases from V and 4 bases from J; junction bases left unmatched: 5. The CDR3 bases are TGTGCCACCAGTGCCGACAGGGGTGGCACCGGGGAGCTGTTTTTT. This encodes CATSADRGGTGELFF.

This chain links TRBV2 with TRBJ1-1; possibly TRBD1 for D (5 bases). The CDR3 is 15 amino acids. Trimming removed 8 bases from V and 5 bases from J, with 21 bases in between. Germline V lookup: CDR1 SNHLY, CDR2 FYNNEI. The CDR3 sequence: CASAEPGRVGTEAFF. The DNA for the CDR3 is TGTGCCAGCGCAGAACCGGGCAGGGTGGGAACTGAAGCTTTCTTT.

The V and J genes are TRBV29-1 and TRBJ2-3; 14 bases fit TRBD2. There are 13 residues in the CDR3. Germline V gene lookup returns CDR1 SQVTM and CDR2 ANQGSEA. The ends lost 6 bases at V and 5 bases at J; junction bases unmatched: 1. CDR3 DNA sequence: TGCAGCGTGGGGACTAGCGGGAGAGATACGCAGTATTTT. Its protein is CSVGTSGRDTQYF.

V gene TRBV5-1 combines with J gene TRBJ1-3; the match to TRBD1 covers 7 bases. V trimming: 4 bases; J trimming: 5 bases; junction bases outside the gene matches: 9. The CDR3 runs 15 residues. Looked up from germline, CDR1 is SGHRS and CDR2 is YFSETQ. Here the CDR3 DNA reads TGCGCCAGCAGCGGCGGGGACAGCGAACGAAACACCATATATTTT. Translated: CASSGGDSERNTIYF.

The chain links TRBV29-1 to TRBJ1-6; no reliable D call. The germline gives CDR1 SQVTM, CDR2 ANQGSEA. Trimming took off 7 bases at V and 0 bases at J, with 10 bases between the two ends. The CDR3 is 14 residues long. CDR3 in DNA: TGCAGCGAATGCGCTAACTCCTATAATTCACCCCTCCACTTT. This encodes CSECANSYNSPLHF.

The V call is TRBV7-9, the J call TRBJ2-1; 12 bases match TRBD2. There are 15 residues in the CDR3. Germline V gene sequence: CDR1 SEHNR, CDR2 FQNEAQ (reference sequence). The ends lost 4 bases at V and 7 bases at J; junction bases unmatched: 5. The CDR3 sequence is CASSSGLAGLNEQFF. The CDR3 DNA reads as TGTGCCAGCAGCTCGGGACTAGCGGGTTTAAATGAGCAGTTCTTC.

The chain joins TRBV19 to TRBJ2-3; 7 positions agree with TRBD2. The CDR3 spans 15 residues. Germline CDR1 LNHDA, CDR2 SQIVND (reference sequence). V gave up 1 base and J gave up 3 bases; unmatched junction bases: 4. CDR3 DNA: TGTGCCAGTAGTATAGCGGGAGCGGGAACAGATACGCAGTATTTT. Translated: CASSIAGAGTDTQYF.

In its sample, this clone was seen once. The rearrangement uses TRBV30 and TRBJ1-4; D may be TRBD1 (5 bases). Trimming left V 1 base short and J 7 bases short, with 16 bases between. Per germline, CDR1 GTSNPN and CDR2 SVGIG (reference sequence). The CDR3 length is 15 residues. The CDR3 reads CAWSDIGYQGEKLFF. DNA for the CDR3: TGTGCCTGGAGTGATATAGGGTATCAGGGTGAAAAACTGTTTTTT. Full variable domain (outside the CDR3, taken from reference TRBV30 and TRBJ1-4): SQTIHQWPATLVQPVGSPLSLECTVEGTSNPNLYWYRQAAGRGLQLLFYSVGIGQISSEVPQNLSASRPQDRQFILSSKKLLLSDSGFYLCAWSDIGYQGEKLFFGSGTQLSVL.

The chain combines TRBV3-1 (or the pseudogene TRBV3-2) with TRBJ2-3; 7 bases line up with TRBD2. The CDR3 consists of 18 residues. Unmatched junction bases numbered 12, after V lost 2 bases and J lost 1 base. CDR1 LGHDT and CDR2 YNNKEL come from the germline V gene (reference sequence). DNA for the CDR3: TGTGCCAGCAGCCAATACGGCGCGGGAGAAGTAGGCACAGATACGCAGTATTTT. It is translated as CASSQYGAGEVGTDTQYF.

The gene calls are TRBV5-8 and TRBJ2-5; D is possibly TRBD1 (6 bases). Germline CDR1 and CDR2: SGHTS and YDEGEE. The CDR3 extends over 16 amino acids. V was cut by 3 bases and J by 1 base, with 16 bases left in between. The CDR3 sequence: CASSYGQTRVQETQYF. The CDR3 coding sequence is TGTGCCAGCAGCTATGGACAGACCAGGGTCCAAGAGACCCAGTACTTC. Supplemented by reference TRBV5-8 and TRBJ2-5, the full variable domain reads EAGVTQSPTHLIKTRGQQATLRCSPISGHTSVYWYQQALGLGLQFLLWYDEGEERNRGNFPPRFSGRQFPNYSSELNVNALELEDSALYLCASSYGQTRVQETQYFGPGTRLLVL.

The J gene is TRBJ2-1, the V gene TRBV15, with 8 positions matching TRBD2. CDR1 LNHNV and CDR2 YYDKDF come from the germline V gene (reference sequence). The V segment lost 0 bases and the J segment 7 bases; nucleotides outside the gene matches: 2. The CDR3 extends over 14 amino acids. For the CDR3, the DNA is TGTGCCACCAGCAGAGAGGGGACTAGAAATGAGCAGTTCTTC. Amino acids: CATSREGTRNEQFF.

This chain connects TRBV7-9 to TRBJ1-2; D is unresolved. The CDR3 extends over 13 amino acids. Trimming took 5 bases from V and 12 from J, leaving 19 bases between them. Germline values: CDR1 SEHNR, CDR2 FQNEAQ (reference sequence). The CDR3 nucleotides are TGTGCCAGCAGCCCGCCAGGTATCGGGGAGAACACCTTC. Translation gives CASSPPGIGENTF.

The rearrangement uses TRBV5-1 and TRBJ1-4, with TRBD1 matching over 9 bases. Germline loops: CDR1 SGHRS, CDR2 YFSETQ. The CDR3 sequence is 14 residues long. The V and J ends lost 3 bases and 6 bases, in that order; junction bases with no gene match: 3. CDR3 amino acids: CASSSTGGDEKLFF. As DNA, the CDR3 is TGCGCCAGCAGCTCGACAGGGGGGGATGAAAAACTGTTTTTT.

The chain has TRBV7-9 and TRBJ2-7; D might be TRBD2 (8 bases). Germline loops: CDR1 SEHNR, CDR2 FQNEAQ (reference sequence). The CDR3 has 15 residues. Between the trimmed V and J ends, which lost 4 bases and 1 base, there was a span of 14 bases. CDR3 protein: CASSSQGTSSYEQYF. In nucleotides, the CDR3 is TGTGCCAGCAGCTCACAGGGGACTAGTTCCTACGAGCAGTACTTC.

The chain joins TRBV5-1 to TRBJ2-7; 10 bases line up with TRBD2. CDR1 and CDR2 from the germline V gene are SGHRS and YFSETQ. The CDR3 length is 16 residues. V gave up 4 bases and J gave up 0 bases; unmatched junction bases: 7. The CDR3 is CASSGPGLAISYEQYF. The CDR3 nucleotides read TGCGCCAGCAGCGGACCGGGACTAGCGATCTCCTACGAGCAGTACTTC.

This clone was counted only a few times. The chain carries TRBV6-5 and TRBJ1-4, with a weak D call TRBD1 (5 bases). In germline, CDR1 is MNHEY, CDR2 SVGAGI. The CDR3 has 15 amino acids. Trimming stripped 6 bases from V and 8 bases from J, with 19 bases between. CDR3 residues: CASRSLGTKREKLFF. The CDR3, as DNA: TGTGCCAGCAGGTCACTTGGGACTAAGCGGGAAAAACTGTTTTTT.

The gene calls are TRBV29-1 and TRBJ2-7, with 11 bases matching TRBD2. The CDR3 length is 13 residues. Germline assignment: CDR1 SQVTM and CDR2 ANQGSEA. With V trimmed by 6 bases and J by 4 bases, 5 bases remained unmatched. CDR3 DNA sequence: TGCAGCGTAGTAGCGGGAGGGCGATACGAGCAGTACTTC. Protein sequence: CSVVAGGRYEQYF.

This chain uses TRBV10-3 with TRBJ2-3; 7 bases fit TRBD1. CDR3 length: 16 amino acids. V trimming: 0 bases; J trimming: 4 bases; junction bases outside the gene matches: 7. Germline CDR1 reads ENHRY; CDR2 reads SYGVKD. CDR3 protein: CAISESVNRGPDTQYF. The CDR3 region has the DNA TGTGCCATCAGTGAGTCCGTAAACAGGGGCCCAGATACGCAGTATTTT.

The chain couples TRBV6-5 to TRBJ2-7, with 7 bases identical to TRBD2. Losses at the gene ends were 7 bases for V and 1 base for J; bases not matched to a gene: 4. Looked up from germline, CDR1 is MNHEY and CDR2 is SVGAGI. The length of the CDR3 is 13 residues. CDR3 sequence (DNA): TGTGCCAGCACTCCGGGGGGTTCCTACGAGCAGTACGTC. It yields the protein CASTPGGSYEQYV.

This clone came up once. This rearrangement joins TRBV28 to TRBJ1-5; no clear D gene. Germline CDR1 reads MDHEN; CDR2 reads SYDVKM. Trimming removed 2 bases from V and 0 bases from J, with 8 bases in between. This CDR3 spans 15 amino acids. Written as DNA, the CDR3 is TGTGCCAGCAGTTTACGGCAGGATAGCAATCAGCCCCAGCATTTT. Protein: CASSLRQDSNQPQHF.

The chain combines TRBV29-1 with TRBJ1-2; D is perhaps TRBD1 (5 bases). V shed 3 bases and J shed 6 bases, with 11 bases lying between them. The CDR3 length is 12 residues. From germline, CDR1 is SQVTM and CDR2 ANQGSEA. The CDR3 region is CSVDLFRDGYTF. In DNA form, the CDR3 reads TGCAGCGTTGACCTTTTCAGGGATGGCTACACCTTC.

The J gene is TRBJ2-1, the V gene TRBV6-2 or TRBV6-3, with 7 bases aligning to TRBD2. CDR3 size: 16 residues. Germline V gene data show CDR1 as MNHEY and CDR2 as SVGEGT. Germline trimming cut 4 bases from V and 4 bases from J; bases unmatched to any gene: 10. CDR3 sequence reads: CASSSSSGKGYNEQFF. CDR3 DNA sequence: TGTGCCAGCAGTTCCTCAAGCGGGAAAGGGTACAATGAGCAGTTCTTC.

The CDR3 reads CASSFGTISGINEKLFF. The CDR3 DNA reads as TGTGCCAGCAGTTTTGGGACTATTTCCGGTATTAATGAAAAACTGTTTTTT. V gene TRBV28 combines with J gene TRBJ1-4; TRBD1 is a possible D gene (5 bases). CDR3 length: 17 residues. The V end lost 3 bases, the J end lost 4 bases, and 18 bases lay between the germline ends. Germline V gene lookup returns CDR1 MDHEN and CDR2 SYDVKM.

This clone was observed a single time. The CDR3 nucleotides read TGTGCCAGCAGCGTATTAAGCGGATACACCGGGGAGCTGTTTTTT. As protein: CASSVLSGYTGELFF. This chain joins TRBV9 and TRBJ2-2; a weak D match, TRBD2 (5 bases). The V gene's germline CDR1 is SGDLS and CDR2 YYNGEE. The CDR3 runs to 15 residues. V lost 1 base and J 3 bases, leaving 10 bases between the germline ends.